The 25 T cell receptor beta chains listed next were all sequenced from one sample in a study of technical replicates of blood from a handful of donors. The table came from immunoSEQ multiplex PCR; TCRdb's copy has only in-frame clones and leaves some out. The profile shows 90,000 or so clones, over 90% of them singletons. Sequencing input: T cells isolated from PBMCs. The receptors here all came from a human donor in good health.

The chain couples TRBV6-1 to TRBJ1-2; possible D gene TRBD1, 6 bases. The ends were cut back, 3 bases at V and 4 bases at J, with 18 bases in the middle. The CDR3 consists of 16 residues. Germline V gene lookup returns CDR1 MNHNS and CDR2 SASEGT. The CDR3 DNA sequence: TGTGCCAGCAGTGACCCTGAGGGGGACATTTTCTATGGCTACACCTTC. Amino acid sequence: CASSDPEGDIFYGYTF.

V and J are TRBV5-1 and TRBJ2-1, with TRBD2 matching over 11 bases. This CDR3 is 18 amino acids long. V shed 0 bases, J shed 1 base, and the junction held 6 bases outside the gene matches. The V gene's germline CDR1 is SGHRS and CDR2 YFSETQ. In nucleotides, the CDR3 is TGCGCCAGCAGCTTGGTGCTAGCGGGAGGCGGTTCCTACAATGAGCAGTTCTTC. It yields the protein CASSLVLAGGGSYNEQFF. Full variable domain (outside the CDR3, taken from reference TRBV5-1 and TRBJ2-1): KAGVTQTPRYLIKTRGQQVTLSCSPISGHRSVSWYQQTPGQGLQFLFEYFSETQRNKGNFPGRFSGRQFSNSRSEMNVSTLELGDSALYLCASSLVLAGGGSYNEQFFGPGTRLTVL.

This chain joins TRBV5-5 and TRBJ2-1; 7 bases are shared with TRBD1. The CDR3 consists of 16 residues. Germline V gene sequence: CDR1 SGHKS, CDR2 YYEKEE (reference sequence). V dropped 9 bases and J dropped 8; count of bases not matched to a gene: 20. As DNA, the CDR3 is TGTGCCACCTTAAGGGACCCGGGACAGATTGTCCATGAGCAGTTCTTC. This sequence encodes CATLRDPGQIVHEQFF.

The CDR3 DNA sequence: TGTGCCAGCAGCTTGGGGGCCTCGAGCACTGAAGCTTTCTTT. This gives the protein CASSLGASSTEAFF. The chain has TRBV11-3 and TRBJ1-1; D is possibly TRBD1 (6 bases). This CDR3 has 14 residues. From germline, CDR1 is SGHNT and CDR2 YENEEA. V lost 3 bases and J 4 bases, leaving 12 bases between the germline ends.

The genes are TRBV2 and TRBJ1-5; a weak D match, TRBD1 (6 bases). Germline-derived CDR1 and CDR2 are SNHLY and FYNNEI. Trimming stripped 8 bases from V and 1 base from J, with 15 bases between. CDR3 length: 15 amino acids. The CDR3 region is CASAPQGTSNQPQHF. The CDR3 region has the DNA TGTGCCAGCGCCCCCCAAGGGACAAGCAATCAGCCCCAGCATTTT.

The chain has TRBV9 and TRBJ2-7, with D possibly being TRBD1 (6 bases). The germline CDR1 and CDR2 sequences are SGDLS and YYNGEE. The CDR3 runs 14 residues. V was clipped by 4 bases and J by 0 bases, with 11 bases between them. The CDR3 protein is CASSKGVSSYEQYF. The DNA for the CDR3 is TGTGCCAGCAGCAAGGGGGTTAGCTCCTACGAGCAGTACTTC.

The chain carries TRBV19 and TRBJ2-5, with D perhaps matching TRBD2 (6 bases). The tail of the sequence fits TRBJ2-7 better, so the J call may be wrong. Germline V gives CDR1 LNHDA, CDR2 SQIVND (reference sequence). This CDR3 has 14 amino acids. The CDR3 spells CASSPGTGAYEQYF. In DNA, the CDR3 is TGTGCCAGTAGTCCCGGGACTGGAGCCTACGAGCAGTACTTC.

V and J are TRBV2 and TRBJ2-1; 7 bases line up with TRBD1. V was clipped by 5 bases and J by 5 bases; unmatched bases: 6. The CDR3 consists of 14 residues. Germline-derived CDR1 and CDR2 are SNHLY and FYNNEI. CDR3 protein: CASSPTGFDNEQFF. The DNA of the CDR3 is TGTGCCAGCAGTCCGACAGGGTTCGACAATGAGCAGTTCTTC.

This chain connects TRBV9 to TRBJ2-1; D not certain. CDR3 length: 15 amino acids. Germline values: CDR1 SGDLS, CDR2 YYNGEE. Trimming removed 4 bases at V and 0 bases at J, with 11 bases between. CDR3 nucleotides: TGTGCCAGCAGCCCCATCGTCAGCTCCTACAATGAGCAGTTCTTC. Protein product: CASSPIVSSYNEQFF.

The chain employs TRBV4-3 and TRBJ2-1; TRBD2 matches 10 bases. J gave up 7 bases and V 1 base, and 7 bases lay outside the gene matches. Germline V lookup: CDR1 LGHNA, CDR2 YSLEER. The CDR3 totals 16 residues. The CDR3 DNA follows: TGCGCCAGCAGCCAAGCCGGGACTAGCGAGAAGAATGAGCAGTTCTTC. Encoded protein: CASSQAGTSEKNEQFF.

The chain has TRBV5-1 and TRBJ2-7; TRBD1 aligns across 8 bases. The V gene end was trimmed by 0 bases and the J gene end by 6 bases; junction bases not matched to a gene: 8. The CDR3 runs to 15 residues. In germline, CDR1 is SGHRS, CDR2 YFSETQ. The CDR3 is CASSLVPGQALEQYF. The CDR3 DNA is TGCGCCAGCAGCTTGGTACCGGGACAGGCTCTCGAGCAGTACTTC.

The chain carries TRBV10-3 and TRBJ2-2; 9 bases are a match to TRBD1. The CDR3 is 12 amino acids. The germline CDR1 and CDR2 sequences are ENHRY and SYGVKD. Trimming at V came to 4 bases and at J to 12 bases, leaving 3 bases not matched to a gene. CDR3 sequence reads: CAISGGQGKLFF. For the CDR3, the DNA is TGTGCCATCAGTGGGGGACAGGGCAAGCTGTTTTTT.

The gene calls are TRBV28 and TRBJ2-1; a weak D match, TRBD2 (5 bases). The length of the CDR3 is 13 residues. Germline values: CDR1 MDHEN, CDR2 SYDVKM. V was clipped by 2 bases and J by 4 bases, with 6 bases between them. CDR3 region: CASSLGLYNEQFF. CDR3 coding DNA: TGTGCCAGCAGTTTAGGACTTTACAATGAGCAGTTCTTC.

CDR3 region: CASSLLPGQGARSEQYF. CDR3 sequence (DNA): TGTGCCAGCAGCTTATTACCCGGGCAGGGGGCACGTAGCGAGCAGTACTTC. The genes are TRBV7-9 and TRBJ2-7; 8 nucleotides line up with TRBD1. Germline CDR1 SEHNR, CDR2 FQNEAQ (reference sequence). This CDR3 spans 17 amino acids. After removal of 2 bases from V and 6 bases from J, the junction contained 15 bases not matched to a gene.

This chain joins TRBV6-5 and TRBJ2-2, with D tentatively TRBD1 (5 bases). V gave up 7 bases and J gave up 3 bases, with 9 bases separating them. Germline V gene data show CDR1 as MNHEY and CDR2 as SVGAGI. The CDR3 is made up of 13 amino acids. For the CDR3, the DNA is TGTGCCAGCAAAAGACAGCACACCGGGGAGCTGTTTTTT. Amino acid sequence: CASKRQHTGELFF.

This sequence joins TRBV21-1 and TRBJ2-5; the D call of TRBD2 is as the table states it, not checked on the DNA. TRBV21-1 is an annotated pseudogene. The CDR3 has 17 residues. The CDR3, as DNA: TGTGCCAGCAGCAAAGAATCTAGCGGGACCAGACAAGAGACCCAGTACTTC. Translation: CASSKESSGTRQETQYF.

The gene calls are TRBV27 and TRBJ1-2; the match to TRBD1 covers 9 bases. V shed 2 bases and J 9 bases; nucleotides not matched to a gene: 10. The germline V gene has CDR1 MNHEY and CDR2 SMNVEV (reference sequence). The CDR3 totals 15 residues. The CDR3 sequence: CASSLGDRDPNSYTF. The CDR3 bases are TGTGCCAGCAGTTTAGGGGACAGGGACCCTAATAGCTACACCTTC.

The CDR3 DNA reads as TGTGCCAGCAGTTTGACCGCAGGGGGGGAGACCCAGTACTTC. It codes for CASSLTAGGETQYF. The chain carries TRBV7-6 and TRBJ2-5, with D perhaps TRBD1 (7 bases). The CDR3 length is 14 residues. The germline V gene has CDR1 SGHVS and CDR2 FNYEAQ. V lost 6 bases, J lost 5 bases, and 16 bases lay in between.

This clone has just a few counts. V is TRBV9 and J is TRBJ2-3; the D is unclear. V was pared by 0 bases and J by 6 bases, with 2 bases between. The CDR3 totals 11 residues. CDR1 and CDR2 from the germline V gene are SGDLS and YYNGEE. The CDR3 region is CASSVADTQYF. In DNA form, the CDR3 reads TGTGCCAGCAGCGTAGCTGATACGCAGTATTTT.

The V call is TRBV30, the J call TRBJ1-1; D is unresolved. The CDR3 sequence is 12 residues long. Germline assignment: CDR1 GTSNPN and CDR2 SVGIG (reference sequence). The V end was cut by 1 base, the J end by 11 bases, with 14 bases between. CDR3 nucleotide sequence: TGTGCCTGGAGTGAGGATTTTTCGAGGGCTTTCTTT. Translation gives CAWSEDFSRAFF.

The rearrangement links TRBV7-6 to TRBJ2-5; unclear D gene. The CDR3 loop spans 13 amino acids. Germline CDR1 reads SGHVS; CDR2 reads FNYEAQ. Trimming removed 7 bases at V and 1 base at J, with 10 bases between. The CDR3 region is CASTRPFQETQYF. The CDR3 DNA reads as TGTGCCAGCACCCGTCCTTTCCAAGAGACCCAGTACTTC. The full variable domain, rest sourced from reference TRBV7-6 and TRBJ2-5, is GAGVSQSPRYKVTKRGQDVALRCDPISGHVSLYWYRQALGQGPEFLTYFNYEAQQDKSGLPNDRFSAERPEGSISTLTIQRTEQRDSAMYRCASTRPFQETQYFGPGTRLLVL.

The chain links TRBV11-3 to TRBJ2-7; 15 nucleotides agree with TRBD2. J lost 4 bases, V lost 10 bases, and 8 bases had no gene match. The CDR3 spans 15 residues. CDR1 is SGHNT, CDR2 YENEEA, per germline. This CDR3 reads CATSGLAGGRYEQYF. As DNA, the CDR3 is TGTGCCACCAGTGGACTAGCGGGAGGGAGGTACGAGCAGTACTTC. Drawing the rest from reference TRBV11-3 and TRBJ2-7, the complete variable domain is EAGVVQSPRYKIIEKKQPVAFWCNPISGHNTLYWYLQNLGQGPELLIRYENEEAVDDSQLPKDRFSAERLKGVDSTLKIQPAELGDSAVYLCATSGLAGGRYEQYFGPGTRLTVT.

V gene TRBV19 combines with J gene TRBJ2-7, with 15 bases fitting TRBD2. The CDR3 runs to 18 residues. V dropped 0 bases and J dropped 4; count of bases not matched to a gene: 7. Per germline, CDR1 LNHDA and CDR2 SQIVND (reference sequence). DNA of the CDR3: TGTGCCAGTAGTATAGACTGGGGGACTAGCGGGAGGACATACGAGCAGTACTTC. Translated, it gives CASSIDWGTSGRTYEQYF.

This clone appeared a few times. J is TRBJ1-2 and V is TRBV10-1; 8 bases align to TRBD1. J was trimmed by 6 bases and V by 8 bases; bases with no gene match: 5. The germline V gene has CDR1 WNHNN and CDR2 SYGVQD (reference sequence). The CDR3 totals 12 residues. CDR3 in amino acids: CASPDRGHGYTF. The CDR3 coding sequence is TGCGCCAGCCCCGACAGGGGCCATGGCTACACCTTC.

The chain has TRBV10-2 and TRBJ2-7; 11 bases line up with TRBD2. Germline trimming cut 7 bases from V and 6 bases from J; bases unmatched to any gene: 14. The CDR3 is 16 amino acids. Germline-derived CDR1 and CDR2 are WSHSY and SAAADI. The CDR3 loop reads CASIGGIGTSGSEQYF. CDR3 nucleotide sequence: TGCGCCAGCATAGGGGGTATCGGGACTAGCGGCTCCGAGCAGTACTTC.